The clone carrying this T cell receptor (beta chain) turned up a few times. What it recognizes is unknown. This entry is derived from a study of T cell responses to AZD1222 COVID-19 vaccine. Study conclusions and caveats: Clonal diversity may have been underestimated, and the donors were mostly white British, with more females than males. Nearly half of spike-specific TCRs reportedly target unmutated variant regions. Repertoires were sampled only after the peak T cell response.

V shed 6 bases and J shed 3 bases, with 21 bases lying between them. Germline V gene sequence: CDR1 MGHRA, CDR2 YSYEKL. The CDR3 runs 17 residues. Libraries were prepared by immunoSEQ multiplex PCR; TCRdb keeps only in-frame clonotypes and omits some of them. The sample yields about 140,000 clones, 88% seen once. Sample: peripheral blood, taken 28 days after the second AZD1222 dose. This sequence originates from an adult who received the AZD1222 COVID-19 vaccine. The chain has TRBV4-1 and TRBJ1-5; D unresolved. Here the CDR3 DNA reads TGCGCCAGCAGTCCGACTCCTATTAGAGGGATCAATCAGCCCCAGCATTTT. The encoded protein is CASSPTPIRGINQPQHF.